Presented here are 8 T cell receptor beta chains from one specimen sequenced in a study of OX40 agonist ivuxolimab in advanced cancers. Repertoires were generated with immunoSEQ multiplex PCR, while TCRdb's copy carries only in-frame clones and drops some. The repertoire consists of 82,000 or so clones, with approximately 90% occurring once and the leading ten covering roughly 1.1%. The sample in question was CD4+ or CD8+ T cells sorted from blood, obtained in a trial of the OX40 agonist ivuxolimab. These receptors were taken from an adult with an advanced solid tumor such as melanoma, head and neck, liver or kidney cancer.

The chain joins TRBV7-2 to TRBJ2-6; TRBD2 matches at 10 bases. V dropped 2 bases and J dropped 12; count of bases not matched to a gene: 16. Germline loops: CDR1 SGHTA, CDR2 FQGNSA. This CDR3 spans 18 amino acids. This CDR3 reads CASSLIVNSGRSAGVLTF. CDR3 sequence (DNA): TGTGCCAGCAGCTTAATTGTGAATAGCGGGAGGTCTGCGGGCGTCCTGACTTTC.

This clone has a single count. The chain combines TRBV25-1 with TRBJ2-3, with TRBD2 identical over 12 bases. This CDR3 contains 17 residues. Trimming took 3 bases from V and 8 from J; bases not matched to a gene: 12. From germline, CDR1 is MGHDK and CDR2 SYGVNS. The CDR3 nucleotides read TGTGCCAGCAGTGACCCGGGACTAGCGGGCGGTAGAAGTACGCAGTATTTT. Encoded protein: CASSDPGLAGGRSTQYF.

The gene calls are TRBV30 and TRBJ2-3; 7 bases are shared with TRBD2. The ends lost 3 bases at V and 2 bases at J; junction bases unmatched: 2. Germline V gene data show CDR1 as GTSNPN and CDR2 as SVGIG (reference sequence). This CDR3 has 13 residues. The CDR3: CAWRGGVTDTQYF. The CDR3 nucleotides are TGTGCCTGGAGGGGGGGGGTCACAGATACGCAGTATTTT. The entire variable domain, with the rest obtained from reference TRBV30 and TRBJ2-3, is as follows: SQTIHQWPATLVQPVGSPLSLECTVEGTSNPNLYWYRQAAGRGLQLLFYSVGIGQISSEVPQNLSASRPQDRQFILSSKKLLLSDSGFYLCAWRGGVTDTQYFGPGTRLTVL.

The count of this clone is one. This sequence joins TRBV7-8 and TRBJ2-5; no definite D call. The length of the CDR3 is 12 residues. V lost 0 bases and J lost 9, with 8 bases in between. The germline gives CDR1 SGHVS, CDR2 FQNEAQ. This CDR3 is CASSLAWDSQYF. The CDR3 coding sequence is TGTGCCAGCAGCTTAGCTTGGGATTCCCAGTACTTC.

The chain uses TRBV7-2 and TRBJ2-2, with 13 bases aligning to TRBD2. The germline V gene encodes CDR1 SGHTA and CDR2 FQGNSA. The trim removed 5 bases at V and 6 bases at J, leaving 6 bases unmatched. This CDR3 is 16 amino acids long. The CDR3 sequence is CASSRTSGRVPGELFF. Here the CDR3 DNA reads TGTGCCAGCAGCCGAACTAGCGGGAGGGTCCCCGGGGAGCTGTTTTTT.

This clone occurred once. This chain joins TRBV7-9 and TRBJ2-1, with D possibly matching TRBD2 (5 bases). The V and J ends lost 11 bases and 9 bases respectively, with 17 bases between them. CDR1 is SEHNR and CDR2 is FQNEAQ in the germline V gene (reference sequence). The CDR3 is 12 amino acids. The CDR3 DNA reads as TGTGCCGGAAGGGCTAACAGCGGTGAGCAGTTCTTC. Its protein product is CAGRANSGEQFF.

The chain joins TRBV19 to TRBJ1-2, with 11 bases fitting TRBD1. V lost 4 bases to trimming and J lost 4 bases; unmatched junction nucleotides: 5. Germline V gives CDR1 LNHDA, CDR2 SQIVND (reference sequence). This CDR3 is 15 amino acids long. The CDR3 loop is CASSTAGTGGYGYTF. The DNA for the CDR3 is TGTGCCAGTAGTACCGCCGGGACAGGGGGCTATGGCTACACCTTC.

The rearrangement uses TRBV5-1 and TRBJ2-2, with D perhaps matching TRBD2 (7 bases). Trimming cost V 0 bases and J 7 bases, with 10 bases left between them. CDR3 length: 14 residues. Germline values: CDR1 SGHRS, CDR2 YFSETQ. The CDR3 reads CASSLDREGGELFF. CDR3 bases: TGCGCCAGCAGCTTGGACAGGGAGGGCGGGGAGCTGTTTTTT.